These 16 T cell receptor beta chains were sequenced from one sample in a study of blood T cells in healthy people across ages. The use of a sample-barcoded 5' primer and a J-beta primer mix characterized a second PCR of roughly 7 to 11 cycles. TCRdb re-called the 5' RACE reads with MiXCR, one entry per CDR3 protein. The sample yields 650,000 or so distinct CDR3 sequences, 52% seen once. The sequencing input was blood. The receptors come from a woman aged 80 or over in good health.

This clonotype has at least ten counts. The chain has TRBV20-1 and TRBJ2-7; D perhaps matches TRBD1 (6 bases). Germline lookup yields CDR1 DFQATT and CDR2 SNEGSKA (reference sequence). This CDR3 is built from 15 residues. The V end was cut by 5 bases, the J end by 1 base, with 18 bases between. CDR3 in amino acids: CSADPSGTLSYEQYF. The CDR3 DNA reads as TGCAGTGCTGACCCATCGGGGACATTGTCCTACGAGCAGTACTTC.

Comment on this clonotype: A much larger clone differs from this one at a single base, so this may be a read error. The rearrangement links TRBV6-6 to TRBJ1-5; TRBD1 matches at 7 bases. Germline-derived CDR1 and CDR2 are MNHNY and SVGAGI (reference sequence). J was trimmed by 7 bases and V by 5 bases; bases with no gene match: 8. This CDR3 contains 14 residues. CDR3 DNA: TGTGCCAGCAGTGACGGACAGGCTCCCCAGCCCCAGCATTTT. It codes for CASSDGQAPQPQHF.

The chain joins TRBV6-6 to TRBJ1-1; D remains unclear. V was shortened by 11 bases and J by 3 bases, with 16 bases between the two germline ends. Germline V gives CDR1 MNHNY, CDR2 SVGAGI (reference sequence). The CDR3 has 13 residues. The CDR3 loop reads CAGRSERHTEAFF. The CDR3 nucleotides are TGTGCCGGTAGGTCAGAGAGGCACACTGAAGCTTTCTTT.

Ten or more counts support this clonotype. V and J are TRBV5-1 and TRBJ2-7; 8 nucleotides agree with TRBD1. The CDR3 has 15 amino acids. Germline assignment: CDR1 SGHRS and CDR2 YFSETQ. Unmatched junction bases numbered 9, after V lost 6 bases and J lost 1 base. As DNA, the CDR3 is TGCGCCAGCACCCTTGGTGGACAGGGTTCCTACGAGCAGTACTTC. The encoded protein is CASTLGGQGSYEQYF.

This clonotype turned up a few times. CDR3 loop: CASSGQGGPLNEQFF. The CDR3 nucleotides read TGTGCCAGCAGTGGGCAGGGAGGGCCTCTCAATGAGCAGTTCTTC. The rearrangement links TRBV2 to TRBJ2-1; TRBD2 matches at 7 bases. J lost 6 bases, V lost 4 bases, and 9 bases had no gene match. The CDR3 contains 15 residues. Per the germline V gene, CDR1 is SNHLY and CDR2 is FYNNEI.

This clonotype was recorded a few times. The chain combines TRBV10-2 with TRBJ2-5, with 11 bases lining up with TRBD2. The V and J ends lost 4 bases and 4 bases, in that order; junction bases with no gene match: 5. CDR1 WSHSY and CDR2 SAAADI come from the germline V gene. The CDR3 loop spans 15 amino acids. Written as DNA, the CDR3 is TGCGCCAGCAGTGGCTTTACTAGCGGGGGAGAGACCCAGTACTTC. As protein: CASSGFTSGGETQYF.

On this clonotype: A clone one base away is much larger, so this may be a read error. The rearrangement joins TRBV28 to TRBJ2-7, with D tentatively TRBD2 (6 bases). This CDR3 region has 15 residues. Per germline, CDR1 MDHEN and CDR2 SYDVKM. The V and J ends lost 6 bases and 4 bases respectively, with 19 bases between them. CDR3 in amino acids: CASSTGGIAEYEQYF. CDR3 DNA: TGTGCCAGCAGCACCGGAGGGATCGCCGAATACGAGCAGTACTTC.

As to this clonotype: An end of the junction differs from the germline gene, which may be a read error. The chain has TRBV7-9 and TRBJ2-5; possibly TRBD1 or TRBD2 for D (6 bases each). The CDR3 totals 15 residues. Germline-derived CDR1 and CDR2 are SEHNR and FQNEAQ (reference sequence). As DNA, the CDR3 is TGTGCCAGCAGTTCGGGGGAACAGGCAGGGGAGACCCAGTATTTC. Its translation: CASSSGEQAGETQYF.

This clonotype was seen repeatedly, ten times or more. The CDR3 spells CASSLSRDRGQPQHF. CDR3 bases: TGTGCCAGCAGTTTATCCCGGGACAGAGGTCAGCCCCAGCATTTT. This chain uses TRBV27 with TRBJ1-5, with TRBD1 matching 7 bases. CDR1 MNHEY and CDR2 SMNVEV come from the germline V gene (reference sequence). CDR3 size: 15 residues. V shed 0 bases and J 6 bases; nucleotides not matched to a gene: 5.

The chain uses TRBV6-6 and TRBJ2-5; D unresolved. The V gene lost 2 bases and the J gene lost 1 base, with 14 bases spanning the gap. The germline gives CDR1 MNHNY, CDR2 SVGAGI (reference sequence). The CDR3 contains 16 residues. The CDR3 is CASSYPRRPFQETQYF. The DNA of the CDR3 is TGTGCCAGCAGTTACCCCAGGCGGCCGTTCCAAGAGACCCAGTACTTC.

V gene TRBV5-6 combines with J gene TRBJ2-4, with a weak D call TRBD1 (6 bases). The DNA end is a closer match to TRBJ2-5, so the J assignment may be wrong. This CDR3 comprises 14 residues. Germline V lookup: CDR1 SGHDT, CDR2 YYEEEE. The CDR3 loop reads CASSQPWGQETQYF. Here the CDR3 DNA reads TGTGCCAGCAGCCAGCCCTGGGGGCAGGAGACCCAGTACTTC.

This clonotype was picked up many times. This rearrangement joins TRBV29-1 to TRBJ2-7; TRBD1 might be the D (5 bases). The CDR3 is made up of 12 amino acids. V shed 4 bases and J shed 2 bases, with 9 bases lying between them. Germline CDR1 is SQVTM and CDR2 is ANQGSEA. CDR3 in amino acids: CSVGDSPYEQYF. CDR3 coding DNA: TGCAGCGTTGGAGACAGCCCCTACGAGCAGTACTTC.

This clonotype appeared a single time. The chain recombines TRBV6-5 with TRBJ2-7, with 7 bases fitting TRBD1. V gave up 2 bases and J gave up 0 bases; unmatched junction bases: 13. CDR3 length: 18 residues. Germline CDR1 MNHEY, CDR2 SVGAGI. Here the CDR3 reads CASSYLPNRGSSSYEQYF. In DNA, the CDR3 is TGTGCCAGCAGTTACCTCCCTAACAGGGGTTCTAGCTCCTACGAGCAGTACTTC.

This clonotype was seen at least ten times. The chain has TRBV29-1 and TRBJ2-7; TRBD1 is a possible D gene (6 bases). The V and J ends lost 1 base and 5 bases respectively, with 12 bases between them. The CDR3 totals 13 residues. CDR1 and CDR2 (germline): SQVTM, ANQGSEA. This CDR3 reads CSVEVYREDEQYF. As DNA, the CDR3 is TGCAGCGTTGAAGTCTACAGGGAAGACGAGCAGTACTTC.

The chain recombines TRBV2 with TRBJ2-7; 15 bases are a match to TRBD2. The J call may be in error: the DNA end matches TRBJ2-4 better. This CDR3 has 18 amino acids. Germline loops: CDR1 SNHLY, CDR2 FYNNEI. CDR3 sequence: CASSARWGLAGGRNIQYF. The CDR3 bases are TGTGCCAGCAGTGCGCGCTGGGGACTAGCGGGAGGAAGAAACATTCAGTACTTC.

This chain links TRBV10-3 with TRBJ2-3; D is unclear. V was cut by 2 bases and J by 2 bases, with 14 bases left in between. Germline CDR1 and CDR2: ENHRY and SYGVKD. The CDR3 is 16 amino acids. The CDR3 DNA is TGTGCCATCAGTGAGAAGGCTCCGTCCCTCACAGATACGCAGTATTTT. This sequence encodes CAISEKAPSLTDTQYF.